This T cell receptor beta chain was sequenced in a study of CD8 T cells in ankylosing spondylitis. Each CDR3 protein is one row after TCRdb ran MiXCR on the 5' RACE reads. Here the sample spans 35,000 or so distinct CDR3 sequences, over 5.5% being singletons. The junction had 2 bases not matched to a gene; V was cut back by 0 bases and J by 3 bases. There are 14 residues in the CDR3. Germline-derived CDR1 and CDR2 are SGHNT and YYREEE (reference sequence). The sample holds many counts of this clonotype. Its antigen is as yet unknown. Study findings and constraints: Seven to nine highly homologous variants made up a TCR beta motif, and this motif appeared characteristic of ankylosing spondylitis blood.

This clonotype was obtained from a male donor with ankylosing spondylitis or in good health (not recorded which). Sequenced input: blood, either unsorted or a sorted T cell fraction (not recorded which). The chain links TRBV5-4 to TRBJ2-7; TRBD1 matches 8 bases. The CDR3 bases are TGTGCCAGCAGCTTGGACAGGGGGGTCTACGAGCAGTACTTC. Residues: CASSLDRGVYEQYF.